This T cell receptor (beta chain) was recovered during a study of T cell responses to AZD1222 COVID-19 vaccine. Regarding the study as a whole: In a largely white British group with more females than males, clonal diversity was possibly underestimated. Reports say nearly half of spike-specific TCRs go after unmutated variant regions.

Germline V gives CDR1 ENHRY, CDR2 SYGVKD. J lost 0 bases, V lost 4 bases, and 5 bases had no gene match. This CDR3 has 16 residues. Sequencing was performed with immunoSEQ multiplex PCR; in TCRdb, only in-frame clones are kept and a portion is missing. The sample carries 150,000 to 200,000 clones, around 87% recorded once. About this clone itself: Its antigen remains unknown.

Sequenced material: peripheral blood, taken on day 0 of MenACWY control vaccination. The TCR originated in an adult in good health. The rearrangement links TRBV10-3 to TRBJ1-3; 8 bases agree with TRBD1. DNA of the CDR3: TGTGCCATCAGTGCCTCAACAGGGGGCTCTGGAAACACCATATATTTT. Translation: CAISASTGGSGNTIYF.